The sequence of this T cell receptor (beta chain) was determined in a study of cytotoxic CD8 clonotypes in ibrutinib-treated CLL. Frozen PBMC stocks contributed approximately 1.9 micrograms of genomic DNA to the TCR beta libraries. Repertoires were generated with immunoSEQ multiplex PCR, while TCRdb's copy carries only in-frame clones and drops some. Among 150,000 or so clones listed, approximately 80% were seen once. With 1 base removed from V and 4 bases from J, the gap between germline ends came to 13 bases. The CDR3 extends over 15 amino acids. Germline V CDR1 and CDR2: LGHNA, YSLEER. The receptor's source is a human donor with chronic lymphocytic leukemia. V and J are TRBV4-3 and TRBJ2-5; perhaps TRBD1 as D (5 bases). The sequencing here drew on PBMCs, taken after 24 months of ibrutinib treatment. In nucleotides, the CDR3 is TGCGCCAGCAGCCAAGCCCTGGGGCCAGGAGAGACCCAGTACTTC. It translates to CASSQALGPGETQYF.